Given below is one T cell receptor beta chain in context. Its specificity is not known. Authors' methods: Building a distant-metastasis classifier for papillary thyroid cancer drew on CDR3 differences across clinicopathological groups. TCRdb re-processed the PCR reads through MiXCR. What appears here as the V and J calls and clone size reflects TCRdb's work, not the paper's. This table holds fewer than 35,000 clones, 18% found once. Every patient was untreated before thyroid surgery. This record belongs to a study of metastatic and nonmetastatic thyroid tumors. Across the study: The authors compared repertoires across blood and tumor or nodule tissue from malignant and benign thyroid patients. Broader study findings: Significantly greater TCR beta diversity was reportedly found in malignant thyroid tumors than in benign nodules (in blood and tumor).

This receptor was identified in a female donor with papillary thyroid cancer or a benign thyroid nodule (not recorded which). Some clones in this sample may be carry-over from other donors' samples. The sample consisted of blood.

The DNA of the CDR3 is TGCGCCAGCAGCTCGCAGACTAGCGGGCACGAGCAGTACTTC. The encoded protein is CASSSQTSGHEQYF. The chain combines TRBV4-1 with TRBJ2-7, with 10 bases fitting TRBD2. Losses at the gene ends were 5 bases for V and 5 bases for J; bases not matched to a gene: 6. This CDR3 region has 14 residues. Germline V lookup: CDR1 MGHRA, CDR2 YSYEKL.